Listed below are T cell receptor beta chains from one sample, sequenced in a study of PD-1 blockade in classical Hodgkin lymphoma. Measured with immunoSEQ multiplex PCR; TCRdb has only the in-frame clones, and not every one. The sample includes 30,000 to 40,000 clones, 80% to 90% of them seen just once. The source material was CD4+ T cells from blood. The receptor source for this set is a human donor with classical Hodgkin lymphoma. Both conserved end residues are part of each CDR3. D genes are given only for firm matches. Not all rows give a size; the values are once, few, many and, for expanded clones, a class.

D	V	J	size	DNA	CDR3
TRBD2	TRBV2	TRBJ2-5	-	TGTGCCAGCAGCGGTTCTAGCGGGTACCAAGAGACCCAGTACTTC	CASSGSSGYQETQYF
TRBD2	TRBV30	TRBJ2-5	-	TGTGCCTGGAGCCGATATTCGGGAGGAGAGACCCAGTACTTC	CAWSRYSGGETQYF
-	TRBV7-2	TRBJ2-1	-	TGTGCCAGCAGCTTAGACAGAGGCTCCTACAATGAGCAGTTCTTC	CASSLDRGSYNEQFF
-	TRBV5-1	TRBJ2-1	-	TGCGCCAGCAGAACCCAGCTAAATGAGCAGTTCTTC	CASRTQLNEQFF
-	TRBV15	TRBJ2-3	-	TGTGCCACCAGCAGAAGGCGATCCCTACAAACAGATACGCAGTATTTT	CATSRRRSLQTDTQYF
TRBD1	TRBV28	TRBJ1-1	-	TGTGCCAGCCACCTACTCCGGGACAGGGGGCGCAGAGCTTTCTTT	CASHLLRDRGRRAFF
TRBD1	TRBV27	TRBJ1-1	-	TGTGCCAGCAGTGCTGACTCCGACAGGGGCTGGGTAGGGAACACTGAAGCTTTCTTT	CASSADSDRGWVGNTEAFF
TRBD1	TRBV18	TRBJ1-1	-	TGTGCCAGCTCACCAGGGACAGACGAAGCTTTCTTT	CASSPGTDEAFF
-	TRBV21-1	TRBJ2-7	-	TGTGCCAGCAACTTCCATCCGGGACAGGACTACGAGCAGTACTTC	CASNFHPGQDYEQYF
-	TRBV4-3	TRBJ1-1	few	TGCGCCAGCAGCCAAGAGGCGGGTTACGGTGAAGCTTTCTTT	CASSQEAGYGEAFF
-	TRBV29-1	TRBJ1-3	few	TGCAGCGTACTGCAGTCCTCTGGAAACACCATATATTTT	CSVLQSSGNTIYF
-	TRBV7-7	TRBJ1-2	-	TGTGCCAGCAGCGTTCATAGATTAGGTGATGGCTACACCTTC	CASSVHRLGDGYTF
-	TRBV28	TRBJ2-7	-	TGTGCCAGCAGTTCGACGTCCTACGAGCAGTACTTC	CASSSTSYEQYF
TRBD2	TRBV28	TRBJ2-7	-	TGTGCCAGCTGGGGACTAGCGGGCCACGAGCAGTACTTC	CASWGLAGHEQYF
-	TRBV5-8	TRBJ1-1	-	TGTGCCAGCAGCTTTATGAGAACAAACACTGAAGCTTTCTTT	CASSFMRTNTEAFF
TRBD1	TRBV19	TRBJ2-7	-	TGTGCCAGTAGCCTGGACAGGGAGTCCTACGAGCAGTACTTC	CASSLDRESYEQYF
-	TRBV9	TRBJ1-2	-	TGTGCCAGCAGCGTAGTCCAGGGAGGCTACACCTTC	CASSVVQGGYTF